This paragraph reports one T cell receptor beta chain. This entry is derived from a study of blood T cell repertoires in COVID-19. TCRdb's copy holds only in-frame clones and misses some; the assay was immunoSEQ multiplex PCR. The table includes about 140,000 clones, approximately 84% detected once. The germline CDR1 and CDR2 sequences are KGHSH and LQKENI. The length of the CDR3 is 15 residues. V lost 3 bases, J lost 5 bases, and 14 bases lay in between. This TCR derives from a woman aged 18-29 years who had been exposed to COVID-19. Sequencing used PBMCs or T cells enriched from blood (not recorded which). This sequence joins TRBV18 and TRBJ2-1; possibly TRBD2 for D (5 bases). This CDR3 is CASSPRGSSHNEQFF. DNA for the CDR3: TGTGCCAGCTCACCGCGAGGGAGTTCGCACAATGAGCAGTTCTTC.